The text below deals with one TCR beta chain. What it recognizes is unknown. Sequenced by immunoSEQ multiplex PCR; TCRdb stores in-frame clones only, minus some. The repertoire consists of roughly 35,000 clones, with roughly 89% occurring once and the leading ten covering under 8%. This specimen comes from a study of T cells in localized non-small cell lung cancer. The study's findings and limits: Sequencing, confined to only one tumor region, leaves heterogeneity possible. A denser population of T cells in blood accompanied longer overall survival. Adjacent lung held a median 57 of the top 100 tumor clones. Maximal T cell clonality occurred in uninvolved adjacent lung, with tumor ranking below it.

V shed 6 bases and J 5 bases; nucleotides not matched to a gene: 5. The germline gives CDR1 MDHEN, CDR2 SYDVKM. The CDR3 contains 14 residues. The TCR was taken from a woman aged 40 to 75 with stage I lung adenocarcinoma. The source was peripheral blood, collected before any cancer treatment. The chain has TRBV28 and TRBJ1-5; 9 bases agree with TRBD1. CDR3 nucleotides: TGTGCCAGCAGGGCGGGACAGGGATATCAGCCCCAGCATTTT. Its translation: CASRAGQGYQPQHF. Full variable domain (missing parts from reference TRBV28 and TRBJ1-5): DVKVTQSSRYLVKRTGEKVFLECVQDMDHENMFWYRQDPGLGLRLIYFSYDVKMKEKGDIPEGYSVSREKKERFSLILESASTNQTSMYLCASRAGQGYQPQHFGDGTRLSIL.